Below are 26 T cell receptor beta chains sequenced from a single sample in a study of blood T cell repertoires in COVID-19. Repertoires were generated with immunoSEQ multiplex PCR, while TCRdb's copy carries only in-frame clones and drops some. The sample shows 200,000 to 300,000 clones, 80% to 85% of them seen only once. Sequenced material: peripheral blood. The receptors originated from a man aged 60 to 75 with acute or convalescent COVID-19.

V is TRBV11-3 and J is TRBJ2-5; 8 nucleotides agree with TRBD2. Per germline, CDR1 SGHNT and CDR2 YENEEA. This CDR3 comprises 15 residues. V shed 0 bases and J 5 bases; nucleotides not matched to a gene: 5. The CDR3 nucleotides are TGTGCCAGCAGCTTAGACGGGAGGGCCGGGGAGACCCAGTACTTC. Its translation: CASSLDGRAGETQYF.

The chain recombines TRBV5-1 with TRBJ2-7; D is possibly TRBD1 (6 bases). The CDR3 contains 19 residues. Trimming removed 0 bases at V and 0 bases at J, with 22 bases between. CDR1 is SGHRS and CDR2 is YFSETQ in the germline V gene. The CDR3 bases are TGCGCCAGCAGCTTGGCCGGTGTACTGGGGGCAGGGAGCTCCTACGAGCAGTACTTC. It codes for CASSLAGVLGAGSSYEQYF.

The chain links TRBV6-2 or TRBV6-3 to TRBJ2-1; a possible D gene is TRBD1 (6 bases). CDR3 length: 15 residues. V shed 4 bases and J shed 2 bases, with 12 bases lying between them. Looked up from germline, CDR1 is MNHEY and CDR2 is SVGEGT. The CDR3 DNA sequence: TGTGCCAGCAGTTTCCTCAGGGGCGCCTACAATGAGCAGTTCTTC. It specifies CASSFLRGAYNEQFF.

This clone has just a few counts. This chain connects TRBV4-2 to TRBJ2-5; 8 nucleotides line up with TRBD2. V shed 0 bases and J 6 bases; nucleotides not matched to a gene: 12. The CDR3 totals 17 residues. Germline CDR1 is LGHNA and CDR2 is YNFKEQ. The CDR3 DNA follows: TGTGCCAGCAGCCAAGATAAGTCGGGAGGGCTCGCGAAGACCCAGTACTTC. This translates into CASSQDKSGGLAKTQYF.

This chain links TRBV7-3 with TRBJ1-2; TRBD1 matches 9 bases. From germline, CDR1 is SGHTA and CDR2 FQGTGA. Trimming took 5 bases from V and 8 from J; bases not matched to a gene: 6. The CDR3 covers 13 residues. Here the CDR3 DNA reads TGTGCCAGCAGCAACCGGGACAGGGCGGGCTACACCTTC. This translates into CASSNRDRAGYTF.

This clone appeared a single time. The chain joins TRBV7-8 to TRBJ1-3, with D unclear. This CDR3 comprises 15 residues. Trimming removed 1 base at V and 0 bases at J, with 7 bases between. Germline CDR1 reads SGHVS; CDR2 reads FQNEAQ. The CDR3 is CASSLGISSGNTIYF. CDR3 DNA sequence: TGTGCCAGCAGCTTAGGAATCAGCTCTGGAAACACCATATATTTT.

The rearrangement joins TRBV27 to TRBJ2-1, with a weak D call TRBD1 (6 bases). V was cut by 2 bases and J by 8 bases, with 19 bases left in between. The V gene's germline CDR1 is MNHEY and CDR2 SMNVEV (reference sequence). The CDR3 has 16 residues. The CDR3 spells CASSLIRGTGGDEQFF. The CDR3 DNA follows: TGTGCCAGCAGTTTAATAAGGGGGACCGGTGGCGATGAGCAGTTCTTC.

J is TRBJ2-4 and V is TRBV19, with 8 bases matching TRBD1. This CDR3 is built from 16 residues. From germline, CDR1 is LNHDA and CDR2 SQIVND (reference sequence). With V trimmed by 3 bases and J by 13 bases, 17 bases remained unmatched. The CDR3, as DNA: TGTGCCAGTAGTATGGGGCCCCAGGGGACAGGTGAATTACAGTACTTC. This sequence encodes CASSMGPQGTGELQYF. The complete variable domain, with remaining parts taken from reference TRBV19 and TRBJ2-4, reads DGGITQSPKYLFRKEGQNVTLSCEQNLNHDAMYWYRQDPGQGLRLIYYSQIVNDFQKGDIAEGYSVSREKKESFPLTVTSAQKNPTAFYLCASSMGPQGTGELQYFGAGTRLSVL.

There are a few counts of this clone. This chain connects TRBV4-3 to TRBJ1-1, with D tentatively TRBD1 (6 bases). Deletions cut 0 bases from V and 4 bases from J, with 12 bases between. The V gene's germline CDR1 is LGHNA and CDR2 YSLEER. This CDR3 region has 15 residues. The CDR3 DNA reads TGCGCCAGCAGCCAAGATGCGGGGGGCGTCACTGAAGCTTTCTTT. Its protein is CASSQDAGGVTEAFF.

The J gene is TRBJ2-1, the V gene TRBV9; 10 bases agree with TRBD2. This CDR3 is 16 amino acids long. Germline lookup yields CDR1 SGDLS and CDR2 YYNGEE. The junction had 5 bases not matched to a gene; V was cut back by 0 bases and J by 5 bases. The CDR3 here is CASSVVSSGGNNEQFF. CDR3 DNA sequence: TGTGCCAGCAGCGTAGTTTCTAGCGGGGGAAACAATGAGCAGTTCTTC.

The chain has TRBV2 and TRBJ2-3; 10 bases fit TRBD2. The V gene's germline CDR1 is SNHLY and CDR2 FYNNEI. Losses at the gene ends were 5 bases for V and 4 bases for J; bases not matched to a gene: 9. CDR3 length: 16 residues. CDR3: CASSFIAGGGPDTQYF. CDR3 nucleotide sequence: TGTGCCAGCAGTTTCATAGCGGGGGGTGGCCCAGATACGCAGTATTTT.

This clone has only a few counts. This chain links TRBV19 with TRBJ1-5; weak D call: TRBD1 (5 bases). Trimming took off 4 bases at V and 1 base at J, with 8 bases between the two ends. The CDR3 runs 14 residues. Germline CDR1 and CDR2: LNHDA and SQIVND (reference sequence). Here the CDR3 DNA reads TGTGCCAGTAGTAGAACAGGAAGCAATCAGCCCCAGCATTTT. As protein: CASSRTGSNQPQHF.

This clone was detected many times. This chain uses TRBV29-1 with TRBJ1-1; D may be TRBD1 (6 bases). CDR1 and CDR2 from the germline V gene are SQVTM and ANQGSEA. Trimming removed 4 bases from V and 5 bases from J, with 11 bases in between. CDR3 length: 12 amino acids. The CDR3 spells CSVVTGRTEAFF. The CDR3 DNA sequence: TGCAGCGTTGTTACAGGGCGAACTGAAGCTTTCTTT. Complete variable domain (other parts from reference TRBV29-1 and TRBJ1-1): SAVISQKPSRDICQRGTSLTIQCQVDSQVTMMFWYRQQPGQSLTLIATANQGSEATYESGFVIDKFPISRPNLTFSTLTVSNMSPEDSSIYLCSVVTGRTEAFFGQGTRLTVV.

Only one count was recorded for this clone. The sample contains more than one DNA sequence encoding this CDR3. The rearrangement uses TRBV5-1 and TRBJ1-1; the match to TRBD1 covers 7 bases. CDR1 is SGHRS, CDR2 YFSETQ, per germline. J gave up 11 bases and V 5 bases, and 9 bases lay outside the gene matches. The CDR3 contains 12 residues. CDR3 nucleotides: TGCGCCAGCAGGCAAACGACAGGGCTGGCTTTCTTT. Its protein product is CASRQTTGLAFF.

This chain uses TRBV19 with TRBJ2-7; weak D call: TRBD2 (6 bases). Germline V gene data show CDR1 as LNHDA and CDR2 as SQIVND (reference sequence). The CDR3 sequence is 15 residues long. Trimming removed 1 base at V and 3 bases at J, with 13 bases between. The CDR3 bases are TGTGCCAGTAGTATAGGCGGGATGGGGAACTACGAGCAGTACTTC. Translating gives CASSIGGMGNYEQYF.

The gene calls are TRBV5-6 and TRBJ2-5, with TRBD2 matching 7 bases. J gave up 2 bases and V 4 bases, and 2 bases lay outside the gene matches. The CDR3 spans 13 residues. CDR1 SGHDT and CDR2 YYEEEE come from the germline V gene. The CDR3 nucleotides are TGTGCCAGCAGCCCTAGCGGTCAAGAGACCCAGTACTTC. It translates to CASSPSGQETQYF.

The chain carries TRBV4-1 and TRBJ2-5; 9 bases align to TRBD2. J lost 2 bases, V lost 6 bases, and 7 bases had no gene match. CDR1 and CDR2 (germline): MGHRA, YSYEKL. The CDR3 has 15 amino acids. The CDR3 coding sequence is TGCGCCAGCAGGGGAATCAGCGGGGGGCAAGAGACCCAGTACTTC. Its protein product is CASRGISGGQETQYF.

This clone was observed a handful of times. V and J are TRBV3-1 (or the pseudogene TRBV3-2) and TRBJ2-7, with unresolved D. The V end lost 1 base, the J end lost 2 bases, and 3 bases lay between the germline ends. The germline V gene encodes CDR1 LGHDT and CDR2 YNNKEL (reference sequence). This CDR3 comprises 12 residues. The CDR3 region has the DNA TGTGCCAGCAGCCAAGGGCCCTACGAGCAGTACTTC. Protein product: CASSQGPYEQYF.

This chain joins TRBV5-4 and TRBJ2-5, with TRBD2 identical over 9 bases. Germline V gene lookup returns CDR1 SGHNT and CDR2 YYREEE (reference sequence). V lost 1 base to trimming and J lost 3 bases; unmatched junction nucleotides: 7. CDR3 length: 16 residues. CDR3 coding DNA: TGTGCCAGCAGCTTGAAGGCGACTAGCGGAAAAGAGACCCAGTACTTC. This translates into CASSLKATSGKETQYF.

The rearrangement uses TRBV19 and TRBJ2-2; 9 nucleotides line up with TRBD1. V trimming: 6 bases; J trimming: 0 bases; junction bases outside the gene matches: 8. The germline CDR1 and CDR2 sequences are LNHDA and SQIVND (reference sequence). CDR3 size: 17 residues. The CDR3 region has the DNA TGTGCCAGTAGAACATCCTGGGACAGGGCGAACACCGGGGAGCTGTTTTTT. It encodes CASRTSWDRANTGELFF.

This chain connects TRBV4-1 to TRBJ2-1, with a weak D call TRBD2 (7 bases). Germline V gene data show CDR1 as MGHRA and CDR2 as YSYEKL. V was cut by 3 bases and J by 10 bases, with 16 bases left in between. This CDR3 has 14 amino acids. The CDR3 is CASSQMGGGNEQFF. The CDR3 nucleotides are TGCGCCAGCAGCCAGATGGGAGGGGGGAACGAGCAGTTCTTC.

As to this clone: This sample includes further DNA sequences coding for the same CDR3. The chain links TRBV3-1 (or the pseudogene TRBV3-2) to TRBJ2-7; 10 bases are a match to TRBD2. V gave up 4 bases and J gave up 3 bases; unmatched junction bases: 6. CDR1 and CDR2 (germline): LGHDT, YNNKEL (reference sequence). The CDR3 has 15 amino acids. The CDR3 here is CASSRGLAENYEQYF. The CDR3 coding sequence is TGTGCCAGCAGCCGCGGACTAGCGGAAAACTACGAGCAGTACTTC.

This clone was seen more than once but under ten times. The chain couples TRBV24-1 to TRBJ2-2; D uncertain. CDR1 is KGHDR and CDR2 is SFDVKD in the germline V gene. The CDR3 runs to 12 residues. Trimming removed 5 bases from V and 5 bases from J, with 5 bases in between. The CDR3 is CATSGETGELFF. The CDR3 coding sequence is TGTGCCACCAGTGGCGAGACCGGGGAGCTGTTTTTT.

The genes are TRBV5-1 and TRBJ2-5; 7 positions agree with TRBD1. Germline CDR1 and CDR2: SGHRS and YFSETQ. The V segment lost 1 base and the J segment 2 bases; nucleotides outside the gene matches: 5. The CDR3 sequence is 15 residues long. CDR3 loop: CASSLQVGQQETQYF. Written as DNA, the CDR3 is TGCGCCAGCAGCTTGCAGGTGGGACAGCAAGAGACCCAGTACTTC.

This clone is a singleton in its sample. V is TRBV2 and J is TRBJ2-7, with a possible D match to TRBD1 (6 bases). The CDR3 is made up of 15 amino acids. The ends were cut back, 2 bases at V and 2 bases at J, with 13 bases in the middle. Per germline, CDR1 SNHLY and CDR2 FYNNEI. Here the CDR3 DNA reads TGTGCCAGCAGTGAAAATCCAGGGGATCCCTACGAGCAGTACTTC. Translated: CASSENPGDPYEQYF.

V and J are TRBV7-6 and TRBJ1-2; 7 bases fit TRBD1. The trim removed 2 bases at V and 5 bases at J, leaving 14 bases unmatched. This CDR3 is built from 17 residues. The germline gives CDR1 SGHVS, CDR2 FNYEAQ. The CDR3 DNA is TGTGCCAGCAGCTTAAGAGGGGGACAGCGAGACCCTTATGGCTACACCTTC. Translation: CASSLRGGQRDPYGYTF. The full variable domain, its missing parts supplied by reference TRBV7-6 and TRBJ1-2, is GAGVSQSPRYKVTKRGQDVALRCDPISGHVSLYWYRQALGQGPEFLTYFNYEAQQDKSGLPNDRFSAERPEGSISTLTIQRTEQRDSAMYRCASSLRGGQRDPYGYTFGSGTRLTVV.